Listed below are T cell receptor beta chains from one sample, sequenced in a study of cytomegalovirus exposure and HLA in healthy donors. Sequenced by immunoSEQ multiplex PCR; TCRdb stores in-frame clones only, minus some. Of about 140,000 clones in the sample, roughly 80% were seen once. The source material was PBMCs. These receptors were collected from a man between 35 and 55 years old in good health and CMV-seronegative. The CDR3 runs from the conserved cysteine through the conserved F or W. Fields, in order: J gene, D gene, clone size, V gene, CDR3 DNA, CDR3 protein. D genes are given only for firm matches. Rows may omit the clone size; those that give it use once, few, many or a size class.

j_call: TRBJ2-1
d_call: .
clone_size: .
v_call: TRBV28
cdr3_nt: TGTGCCAGCAGTAGTTACAGAACAGGATTTAACAATGAGCAGTTCTTC
cdr3_aa: CASSSYRTGFNNEQFF

j_call: TRBJ2-6
d_call: .
clone_size: .
v_call: TRBV4-3
cdr3_nt: TGCGCCAGCAGCCAAGTACGACAGATCCCTAGCTCTGGGGCCAACGTCCTGACTTTC
cdr3_aa: CASSQVRQIPSSGANVLTF

j_call: TRBJ2-2
d_call: .
clone_size: .
v_call: TRBV28
cdr3_nt: TGTGCCAGCAGTTTGCCCGGGTTCGGGGAGCTGTTTTTT
cdr3_aa: CASSLPGFGELFF

j_call: TRBJ2-1
d_call: TRBD1
clone_size: once
v_call: TRBV18
cdr3_nt: TGTGCCAGCTCACCACTAGGACAGGGGAGGAATGAGCAGTTCTTC
cdr3_aa: CASSPLGQGRNEQFF

j_call: TRBJ1-2
d_call: TRBD1
clone_size: .
v_call: TRBV28
cdr3_nt: TGTGCCAGCAGTCGGACAGGGTGGGGCTACACCTTC
cdr3_aa: CASSRTGWGYTF

j_call: TRBJ1-1
d_call: .
clone_size: .
v_call: TRBV13
cdr3_nt: TGTGCCAGCAGCTACCAGGGGATGGCTGAAGCTTTCTTT
cdr3_aa: CASSYQGMAEAFF

j_call: TRBJ2-7
d_call: TRBD1
clone_size: .
v_call: TRBV12-5
cdr3_nt: TGTGCTAGTGGTCCAGACAGGGATTACGAGCAGTACTTC
cdr3_aa: CASGPDRDYEQYF

j_call: TRBJ2-5
d_call: TRBD2
clone_size: .
v_call: TRBV5-6
cdr3_nt: TGTGCCAGCAGCGGGGGCGGGGGGGCCGTTAAGACCCAGTACTTC
cdr3_aa: CASSGGGGAVKTQYF

j_call: TRBJ1-5
d_call: .
clone_size: few
v_call: TRBV6-6
cdr3_nt: TGTGCCAGCAGTTACTGGCAGGGCAATCAGCCCCAGCATTTT
cdr3_aa: CASSYWQGNQPQHF

j_call: TRBJ1-1
d_call: .
clone_size: .
v_call: TRBV7-9
cdr3_nt: TGTGCCAGCAGCTCATCCCCCCCCAGCGGGCTTAACACTGAAGCTTTCTTT
cdr3_aa: CASSSSPPSGLNTEAFF

j_call: TRBJ1-5
d_call: .
clone_size: .
v_call: TRBV28
cdr3_nt: TGTGCCAGCAGTTTATTGGGGGGTGGTAGCAATCAGCCCCAGCATTTT
cdr3_aa: CASSLLGGGSNQPQHF

j_call: TRBJ1-2
d_call: TRBD1
clone_size: .
v_call: TRBV11-2
cdr3_nt: TGTGCCAGCAGCTCGACAGGGGCATATGGCTACACCTTC
cdr3_aa: CASSSTGAYGYTF

j_call: TRBJ1-4
d_call: TRBD1
clone_size: .
v_call: TRBV28
cdr3_nt: TGTGCCAGCACCATGGACAGGGGGCTTGAAAAACTGTTTTTT
cdr3_aa: CASTMDRGLEKLFF

j_call: TRBJ2-7
d_call: TRBD1
clone_size: .
v_call: TRBV15
cdr3_nt: TGTGCCACCAGCAGGTCCGGGACAGTTCGATACGAGCAGTACTTC
cdr3_aa: CATSRSGTVRYEQYF

j_call: TRBJ1-5
d_call: .
clone_size: .
v_call: TRBV12-5
cdr3_nt: TGTGCTAGTGGTTTGGTGTCAAATCAGCCCCAGCATTTT
cdr3_aa: CASGLVSNQPQHF

j_call: TRBJ1-3
d_call: TRBD1
clone_size: .
v_call: TRBV11-1
cdr3_nt: TGTGCCAGCAAACGGGGACAGAACTCTGGAAACACCATATATTTT
cdr3_aa: CASKRGQNSGNTIYF

j_call: TRBJ1-5
d_call: .
clone_size: .
v_call: TRBV7-9
cdr3_nt: TGTGCCAGCAGCGCCGACCAGGGAAGCAATCAGCCCCAGCATTTT
cdr3_aa: CASSADQGSNQPQHF

j_call: TRBJ2-1
d_call: TRBD1
clone_size: .
v_call: TRBV2
cdr3_nt: TGTGCCAGCAGTGAAGAACAGGGGGCGCCCAATGAGCAGTTCTTC
cdr3_aa: CASSEEQGAPNEQFF

j_call: TRBJ2-3
d_call: TRBD2
clone_size: .
v_call: TRBV2
cdr3_nt: TGTGCCAGCAGTGAAAAGCGGGGGAACACAGATACGCAGTATTTT
cdr3_aa: CASSEKRGNTDTQYF

j_call: TRBJ2-1
d_call: TRBD1
clone_size: .
v_call: TRBV10-1
cdr3_nt: TGCGCCAGCAGGACAGGGGATGGGGATGAGCAGTTCTTC
cdr3_aa: CASRTGDGDEQFF

j_call: TRBJ1-4
d_call: TRBD1
clone_size: .
v_call: TRBV6-5
cdr3_nt: TGTGCCAGCAGTTACGGTATAGGGGGCCGGGAAAAACTGTTTTTT
cdr3_aa: CASSYGIGGREKLFF

j_call: TRBJ2-3
d_call: TRBD1
clone_size: .
v_call: TRBV14
cdr3_nt: TGTGCCAGCAGCCAGAGGACAGGGAGCACAGATACGCAGTATTTT
cdr3_aa: CASSQRTGSTDTQYF

j_call: TRBJ2-1
d_call: TRBD2
clone_size: .
v_call: TRBV7-9
cdr3_nt: TGTGCCAGCAGCTTATTTGGGACTAGCGGGGGGCTCGGTGAGCAGTTCTTC
cdr3_aa: CASSLFGTSGGLGEQFF

j_call: TRBJ2-2
d_call: .
clone_size: .
v_call: TRBV6-1
cdr3_nt: TGTGCCAGCAGTGAGCTAGTTGGCACCGGGGAGCTGTTTTTT
cdr3_aa: CASSELVGTGELFF

j_call: TRBJ1-4
d_call: TRBD1
clone_size: .
v_call: TRBV11-2
cdr3_nt: TGTGCCAGCAGCCAACAAGACAGGGGGCGCGGTAGTCAAAAACTGTTTTTT
cdr3_aa: CASSQQDRGRGSQKLFF

j_call: TRBJ2-2
d_call: TRBD1
clone_size: .
v_call: TRBV10-3
cdr3_nt: TGTGCCATCAGTGACCTACAGGGGGGAACCGGGGAGCTGTTTTTT
cdr3_aa: CAISDLQGGTGELFF

j_call: TRBJ1-6
d_call: .
clone_size: .
v_call: TRBV9
cdr3_nt: TGTGCCAGCAGCGTAGCGGTCGGGGGGACCCTGGTACCAAATTCACCCCTCCACTTT
cdr3_aa: CASSVAVGGTLVPNSPLHF

j_call: TRBJ2-3
d_call: TRBD2
clone_size: once
v_call: TRBV10-3
cdr3_nt: TGTGCCATCAGTGACCTAGCGGGTACGCAGTATTTT
cdr3_aa: CAISDLAGTQYF

j_call: TRBJ2-7
d_call: TRBD1
clone_size: .
v_call: TRBV11-2
cdr3_nt: TGTGCCAGCAGCTCTGGGACAGCTAGTTACGAGCAGTACTTC
cdr3_aa: CASSSGTASYEQYF

j_call: TRBJ1-6
d_call: .
clone_size: .
v_call: TRBV6-4
cdr3_nt: TGTGCCAGCAGTGAATCCCTGGACAGTTCCTCACCCCTCCACTTT
cdr3_aa: CASSESLDSSSPLHF

j_call: TRBJ2-5
d_call: TRBD2
clone_size: .
v_call: TRBV15
cdr3_nt: TGTGCCACCAGCAAAGGACCGGGAGGGGAGACCCAGTACTTC
cdr3_aa: CATSKGPGGETQYF

j_call: TRBJ1-1
d_call: .
clone_size: few
v_call: TRBV6-6
cdr3_nt: TGTGCCAGCAGTGCTCTAGGGAGAGTAGGCACTGAAGCTTTCTTT
cdr3_aa: CASSALGRVGTEAFF

j_call: TRBJ2-3
d_call: .
clone_size: few
v_call: TRBV19
cdr3_nt: TGTGCCAGTAGTTCGGCTAGTCATTCCGCAGATACGCAGTATTTT
cdr3_aa: CASSSASHSADTQYF

j_call: TRBJ1-5
d_call: .
clone_size: .
v_call: TRBV6-1
cdr3_nt: TGTGCCGGCCGACCGGACAGTATGATTGGACAGCCCCAGCATTTT
cdr3_aa: CAGRPDSMIGQPQHF

j_call: TRBJ2-3
d_call: .
clone_size: .
v_call: TRBV28
cdr3_nt: TGTGCCAGCAGCCGCCCAGGGGGGTCGGATACGCAGTATTTT
cdr3_aa: CASSRPGGSDTQYF

j_call: TRBJ1-2
d_call: .
clone_size: .
v_call: TRBV7-9
cdr3_nt: TGTGCCAGCAGCTTTGGGCAGGTCTATGGCTACACCTTC
cdr3_aa: CASSFGQVYGYTF

j_call: TRBJ2-7
d_call: .
clone_size: .
v_call: TRBV7-2
cdr3_nt: TGTGCCAGCAGTCGCTTACTCTACGAGCAGTACTTC
cdr3_aa: CASSRLLYEQYF

j_call: TRBJ1-6
d_call: .
clone_size: .
v_call: TRBV7-8
cdr3_nt: TGTGCCAGCAGAAGCGACAGATGGAATTCACCCCTCCACTTT
cdr3_aa: CASRSDRWNSPLHF

j_call: TRBJ1-2
d_call: .
clone_size: .
v_call: TRBV19
cdr3_nt: TGTGCCAGTAGTATAGATCCCCGGCAGGGAGGCAAGAACTATGGCTACACCTTC
cdr3_aa: CASSIDPRQGGKNYGYTF

j_call: TRBJ1-2
d_call: TRBD1
clone_size: once
v_call: TRBV7-9
cdr3_nt: TGTGCCAGCAGCTCCTTATCTTCCGACAGGGGGAATGGCTACACCTTC
cdr3_aa: CASSSLSSDRGNGYTF

j_call: TRBJ2-7
d_call: .
clone_size: few
v_call: TRBV2
cdr3_nt: TGTGCCAGCAGTAATGGACAGACGGGCTACTACGAGCAGTACTTC
cdr3_aa: CASSNGQTGYYEQYF

j_call: TRBJ2-7
d_call: TRBD1
clone_size: .
v_call: TRBV7-9
cdr3_nt: TGTGCCAGCAGCTTAGGACAGGGAGTCTACGAGCAGTACTTC
cdr3_aa: CASSLGQGVYEQYF

j_call: TRBJ1-4
d_call: .
clone_size: .
v_call: TRBV4-2
cdr3_nt: TGTGCCAGCAGCCAAGATAGAGCACCGCCGGAAAAACTGTTTTTT
cdr3_aa: CASSQDRAPPEKLFF

j_call: TRBJ1-1
d_call: TRBD1
clone_size: .
v_call: TRBV25-1
cdr3_nt: TGTGCCAGCAGGGACAGGGGGGTAGCTTTCTTT
cdr3_aa: CASRDRGVAFF

j_call: TRBJ2-3
d_call: TRBD2
clone_size: few
v_call: TRBV6-5
cdr3_nt: TGTGCCAGCAGTTACTCAGGACTAGATGGGGCAGATACGCAGTATTTT
cdr3_aa: CASSYSGLDGADTQYF

j_call: TRBJ1-4
d_call: .
clone_size: .
v_call: TRBV6-1
cdr3_nt: TGTGCCAGCAGTGAATTTGGGACTGGAAAACTGTTTTTT
cdr3_aa: CASSEFGTGKLFF

j_call: TRBJ1-2
d_call: .
clone_size: .
v_call: TRBV18
cdr3_nt: TGTGCCAGCTCACCCTTAGGACAGAATGGCTACACCTTC
cdr3_aa: CASSPLGQNGYTF

j_call: TRBJ1-1
d_call: .
clone_size: few
v_call: TRBV14
cdr3_nt: TGTGCCAGCAGTATCCCGGGGTTAGACACTGAAGCTTTCTTT
cdr3_aa: CASSIPGLDTEAFF

j_call: TRBJ2-7
d_call: TRBD1
clone_size: .
v_call: TRBV28
cdr3_nt: TGTGCCAGCGGACAAAACAGGGGAAGGGCCTACGAGCAGTACTTC
cdr3_aa: CASGQNRGRAYEQYF

j_call: TRBJ1-1
d_call: .
clone_size: .
v_call: TRBV5-4
cdr3_nt: TGTGCCAGCAGCTTGGAAAGGGGAAGAAGGACTGAAGCTTTCTTT
cdr3_aa: CASSLERGRRTEAFF

j_call: TRBJ2-7
d_call: .
clone_size: .
v_call: TRBV11-2
cdr3_nt: TGTGCCAGCAGCTTAGTAACAAGCTCCTACGAGCAGTACTTC
cdr3_aa: CASSLVTSSYEQYF

j_call: TRBJ2-1
d_call: TRBD1
clone_size: .
v_call: TRBV5-1
cdr3_nt: TGCGCCAGCAGCTTGGCCCCCACGTACGGACAGGGGGCGGTCAATGAGCAGTTCTTC
cdr3_aa: CASSLAPTYGQGAVNEQFF

j_call: TRBJ2-1
d_call: TRBD2
clone_size: .
v_call: TRBV9
cdr3_nt: TGTGCCAGCAGCTTTAGCGGGGGTGGAGTCAATGAGCAGTTCTTC
cdr3_aa: CASSFSGGGVNEQFF

j_call: TRBJ2-6
d_call: .
clone_size: .
v_call: TRBV11-3
cdr3_nt: TGTGCCAGCGGCCAATCTGGGGCCAACGTCCTGACTTTC
cdr3_aa: CASGQSGANVLTF

j_call: TRBJ2-3
d_call: TRBD2
clone_size: .
v_call: TRBV29-1
cdr3_nt: TGCAGCGTTGAGCTCAATAGCGGGGGCCTCACAGATACGCAGTATTTT
cdr3_aa: CSVELNSGGLTDTQYF

j_call: TRBJ1-2
d_call: TRBD1
clone_size: once
v_call: TRBV7-8
cdr3_nt: TGTGCCAGCAGCTTAACGACACAGGGGCGAGGCTACACCTTC
cdr3_aa: CASSLTTQGRGYTF

j_call: TRBJ2-1
d_call: TRBD1
clone_size: .
v_call: TRBV6-5
cdr3_nt: TGTGCCAGCAACCCAGACAGGGGCATTTACAATGAGCAGTTCTTC
cdr3_aa: CASNPDRGIYNEQFF

j_call: TRBJ2-7
d_call: TRBD2
clone_size: .
v_call: TRBV5-1
cdr3_nt: TGCGCCAGCAGCTGGACTGGGGGGGAGACCGAGCAGTACTTC
cdr3_aa: CASSWTGGETEQYF